The 24 T cell receptor beta chains presented below share a single source sample, sequenced in a study of read filtering for tumor transcriptome and immune sequencing. Molecular barcoded adaptors covering alpha/delta and beta/gamma chains were used on roughly 400 ng RNA. MiXCR was run by TCRdb on the reads, yielding one entry per CDR3 protein. Of about 57,000 distinct CDR3 sequences listed, 20% to 25% are singletons. The sample comprised a population of CD138-negative cells sorted from bone marrow. The receptor source for this set is a donor aged 40 or over with multiple myeloma.

With respect to this clonotype: A read error likely explains this, since a far larger clone differs by one base. V is TRBV6-5 and J is TRBJ2-1; 7 bases agree with TRBD2. The CDR3 spans 18 residues. V lost 1 base, J lost 6 bases, and 15 bases stayed unmatched. The V gene's germline CDR1 is MNHEY and CDR2 SVGAGI. The CDR3 protein is CASSYLSTCGGLRNEQFF. The CDR3 DNA is TGTGCCAGCAGTTACTTGTCCACTTGCGGGGGATTACGCAATGAGCAGTTCTTC.

The V and J genes are TRBV5-5 and TRBJ2-3; TRBD2 aligns across 7 bases. The CDR3 contains 15 residues. Trimming took 6 bases from V and 1 from J; bases not matched to a gene: 8. CDR1 and CDR2 from the germline V gene are SGHKS and YYEKEE (reference sequence). Here the CDR3 reads CASTPSAGGTDTQYF. In nucleotides, the CDR3 is TGTGCCAGCACCCCAAGCGCGGGGGGCACAGATACGCAGTATTTT.

Worth noting for this clonotype: This may stem from a read error, because a much larger clone lies one nucleotide away. This chain uses TRBV18 with TRBJ2-7; D remains ambiguous. CDR1 is KGHSH, CDR2 LQKENI, per germline. This CDR3 region has 13 residues. The CDR3 nucleotides are TGTTCCAGCTCCCGGAGTAGCTCCTACGAGCAGTACTTC. Translated: CSSSRSSSYEQYF.

In its sample, this clonotype was seen once. This could be a read error, since a much larger clone is one nucleotide away. The chain employs TRBV7-8 and TRBJ1-4; possible D gene TRBD1, 5 bases. This CDR3 has 14 amino acids. CDR1 and CDR2 (germline): SGHVS, FQNEAQ. Here the CDR3 reads CASSLGAVNKKLFF. CDR3 nucleotides: TGTGCCAGCAGCCTAGGGGCGGTTAATAAAAAACTGTTTTTT.

The rearrangement joins TRBV20-1 to TRBJ2-3; 9 positions match TRBD2. This CDR3 comprises 15 residues. Germline V gene lookup returns CDR1 DFQATT and CDR2 SNEGSKA (reference sequence). J was trimmed by 3 bases and V by 3 bases; bases with no gene match: 7. In nucleotides, the CDR3 is TGCAGTGCTAGCCTGTCTAGCGGGGCTACAGATACGCAGTATTTT. Protein product: CSASLSSGATDTQYF.

The chain recombines TRBV6-1 with TRBJ1-1; D is ambiguous. Per the germline V gene, CDR1 is MNHNS and CDR2 is SASEGT. Trimming took off 4 bases at V and 0 bases at J, with 3 bases between the two ends. The CDR3 has 12 residues. The DNA of the CDR3 is TGTGCCAGCAGTGTGGTGAACACTGAAGCTTTCTTT. Protein sequence: CASSVVNTEAFF.

This clonotype was recorded at least ten times. This chain's CDR3 is CASSSYRTWNLFGYTF. Here the CDR3 DNA reads TGCGCCAGCAGCTCCTACCGGACCTGGAACCTTTTTGGCTACACCTTC. The chain uses TRBV5-1 and TRBJ1-2; D gene ambiguous. Germline lookup yields CDR1 SGHRS and CDR2 YFSETQ. V was shortened by 3 bases and J by 7 bases, with 22 bases between the two germline ends. The CDR3 has 16 amino acids.

Concerning this clonotype itself: A read error is likely, as this CDR3 ends without the conserved phenylalanine or tryptophan. This rearrangement joins TRBV20-1 to TRBJ2-5; D gene ambiguous. The ends were cut back, 2 bases at V and 5 bases at J, with 15 bases in the middle. Germline V CDR1 and CDR2: DFQATT, SNEGSKA (reference sequence). CDR3 length: 14 amino acids. CDR3 in DNA: TGCAGTGCTAGAAGGCGTAATACACGGGAGACCCAGTACCTC. It codes for CSARRRNTRETQYL.

This clonotype was seen repeatedly, ten times or more. The CDR3 here is CSARGLAGGIFLDEQYF. DNA for the CDR3: TGCAGTGCTAGAGGGCTAGCGGGGGGCATATTCTTGGACGAGCAGTACTTC. The V call is TRBV20-1, the J call TRBJ2-7; 11 bases are a match to TRBD2. Trimming took 1 base from V and 5 from J; bases not matched to a gene: 13. This CDR3 comprises 17 residues. Germline CDR1 and CDR2: DFQATT and SNEGSKA (reference sequence).

This clonotype turned up a few times. The gene calls are TRBV28 and TRBJ1-1, with D perhaps TRBD1 (6 bases). This CDR3 contains 15 residues. V lost 7 bases and J 5 bases, leaving 20 bases between the germline ends. Looked up from germline, CDR1 is MDHEN and CDR2 is SYDVKM. CDR3 residues: CASTIAGALRTEAFF. The CDR3 DNA reads TGTGCCAGCACCATTGCAGGGGCGTTGAGGACTGAAGCTTTCTTT.

In this sample, this clonotype turned up many times. The J gene is TRBJ2-3, the V gene TRBV28; D is tentatively TRBD1 or TRBD2 (6 bases each). The CDR3 has 15 residues. Germline V gene lookup returns CDR1 MDHEN and CDR2 SYDVKM. The V and J ends lost 6 bases and 0 bases respectively, with 13 bases between them. The CDR3 loop reads CASRPRGPSTDTQYF. CDR3 bases: TGTGCCAGCAGACCTCGGGGGCCTAGCACAGATACGCAGTATTTT.

This clonotype was recorded many times. V is TRBV15 and J is TRBJ2-7, with D maybe TRBD1 (6 bases). Germline V CDR1 and CDR2: LNHNV, YYDKDF (reference sequence). The V and J ends lost 3 bases and 4 bases respectively, with 13 bases between them. The CDR3 spans 14 residues. CDR3 DNA sequence: TGTGCCACCAGCAGGCGGGTGAGGGGGTACGAGCAGTACTTC. It yields the protein CATSRRVRGYEQYF.

A remark on this clonotype: The conserved phenylalanine or tryptophan normally closing the CDR3 is absent here, so this likely arose from a read error. The chain is built from TRBV7-9 and TRBJ2-7; 11 bases align to TRBD2. The CDR3 sequence is 13 residues long. Trimming at V came to 6 bases and at J to 2 bases, leaving 0 bases not matched to a gene. The germline CDR1 and CDR2 sequences are SEHNR and FQNEAQ (reference sequence). In DNA form, the CDR3 reads TGTGCCAGCAGTAGCGGGAGGGCCTACGAGCAGTACCTC. Its translation: CASSSGRAYEQYL.

Notes on this clonotype: Since a far larger clone is one base different, this is likely a read error. The V call is TRBV5-1, the J call TRBJ1-6, with D possibly TRBD1 on 5 matching bases. The CDR3 spans 13 residues. The germline V gene has CDR1 SGHRS and CDR2 YFSETQ. Here the CDR3 DNA reads TGCGCCAGCAGCTTGGGACAGCTCACGGGAGCTCTCTTT. Protein product: CASSLGQLTGALF.

The CDR3 DNA reads as TGTGCCAGCAGCTTAGGTCCGGGACAGGGTTCAGAGTACTTC. It is translated as CASSLGPGQGSEYF. V gene TRBV7-2 combines with J gene TRBJ2-4; 9 nucleotides line up with TRBD1. The J segment lost 14 bases and the V segment lost 1 base, leaving 9 bases of the junction unmatched. The CDR3 has 14 residues. Germline values: CDR1 SGHTA, CDR2 FQGNSA.

This clonotype was seen many times. V is TRBV6-2 or TRBV6-3 and J is TRBJ1-6; D remains ambiguous. Between the trimmed V and J ends, which lost 8 bases and 7 bases, there was a span of 9 bases. Per germline, CDR1 MNHEY and CDR2 SVGEGT. The CDR3 is 12 residues long. DNA for the CDR3: TGTGCCAGCCGGTCCTGGAATTCACCCCTCCACTTT. Protein product: CASRSWNSPLHF.

This clonotype appeared many times. The chain recombines TRBV7-8 with TRBJ2-1; the match to TRBD2 covers 13 bases. After removal of 8 bases from V and 8 bases from J, the junction contained 15 bases not matched to a gene. The CDR3 sequence is 17 residues long. Germline CDR1 reads SGHVS; CDR2 reads FQNEAQ. The CDR3 region is CASVPTPRLAGGHEQFF. DNA for the CDR3: TGTGCCAGCGTCCCTACCCCCCGACTAGCGGGAGGCCATGAGCAGTTCTTC. Full variable domain (rest looked up from reference TRBV7-8 and TRBJ2-1): GAGVSQSPRYKVAKRGQDVALRCDPISGHVSLFWYQQALGQGPEFLTYFQNEAQLDKSGLPSDRFFAERPEGSVSTLKIQRTQQEDSAVYLCASVPTPRLAGGHEQFFGPGTRLTVL.

As regards this clonotype: A much larger clone differs from this one at a single base, so this may be a read error. The chain couples TRBV7-2 to TRBJ2-3, with 12 bases aligning to TRBD1. V was clipped by 5 bases and J by 8 bases; unmatched bases: 5. The CDR3 totals 14 residues. Per germline, CDR1 SGHTA and CDR2 FQGNSA. The CDR3 nucleotides read TGTGCCAGCAGCCAGGGACAGGGGGCAGGTACGCAGTATTTT. Translated: CASSQGQGAGTQYF.

Ten or more counts support this clonotype. V usage is TRBV2 and J usage is TRBJ2-5, with 13 bases matching TRBD2. Trimming at V came to 9 bases and at J to 4 bases, leaving 8 bases not matched to a gene. Germline assignment: CDR1 SNHLY and CDR2 FYNNEI. This CDR3 is built from 15 residues. CDR3 residues: CASPGLAGKGETQYF. Written as DNA, the CDR3 is TGTGCCAGTCCGGGACTAGCGGGGAAGGGAGAGACCCAGTACTTC. The full variable domain, rest sourced from reference TRBV2 and TRBJ2-5, is EPEVTQTPSHQVTQMGQEVILRCVPISNHLYFYWYRQILGQKVEFLVSFYNNEISEKSEIFDDQFSVERPDGSNFTLKIRSTKLEDSAMYFCASPGLAGKGETQYFGPGTRLLVL.

This clonotype was observed at least ten times. The chain couples TRBV7-6 to TRBJ2-1, with D possibly matching TRBD1 (7 bases). Germline V gene sequence: CDR1 SGHVS, CDR2 FNYEAQ. The V end was cut by 5 bases, the J end by 4 bases, with 21 bases between. This CDR3 has 17 amino acids. In DNA, the CDR3 is TGTGCCAGCAGCCGTACGCCAGGGGGGACGGTATACAATGAGCAGTTCTTC. It encodes CASSRTPGGTVYNEQFF.

This clonotype was seen many times. V and J are TRBV11-2 and TRBJ1-4; maybe TRBD1 (6 bases). CDR1 and CDR2 (germline): SGHAT, FQNNGV. There are 17 residues in the CDR3. Trimming stripped 6 bases from V and 3 bases from J, with 20 bases between. CDR3 in amino acids: CASRRSGTNGPNEKLFF. The CDR3, as DNA: TGTGCCAGCAGGCGGTCCGGGACAAACGGACCTAATGAAAAACTGTTTTTT.

On this clonotype: A much larger clone lies one base from this, so it may be a read error. The genes are TRBV29-1 and TRBJ2-5; D uncertain. CDR1 and CDR2 (germline): SQVTM, ANQGSEA. V was pared by 6 bases and J by 5 bases, with 10 bases between. There are 11 residues in the CDR3. CDR3 DNA: TGCAGCGTAAACAGTCACGAGACCCAGTACTTC. Translated, it gives CSVNSHETQYF.

The chain carries TRBV28 and TRBJ2-4; unclear D gene. Per germline, CDR1 MDHEN and CDR2 SYDVKM. Deletions cut 6 bases from V and 7 bases from J, with 10 bases between. CDR3 length: 12 amino acids. CDR3 residues: CASSPGGNIQYF. CDR3 bases: TGTGCCAGCAGCCCCGGCGGTAACATTCAGTACTTC.

The chain is built from TRBV6-6 and TRBJ1-1; D is uncertain. Germline assignment: CDR1 MNHNY and CDR2 SVGAGI (reference sequence). The CDR3 is 16 amino acids. V lost 0 bases and J lost 1, with 12 bases in between. The CDR3 DNA reads as TGTGCCAGCAGTTACTCTGGGCTACACCAGAACACTGAAGCTTTCTTT. Translated: CASSYSGLHQNTEAFF.